The following is a T cell receptor (beta chain) sequence with its context. Its antigen remains unidentified. In the PCR, 60 Vbeta and 13 Jbeta primers were used. Libraries were prepared by immunoSEQ multiplex PCR; TCRdb keeps only in-frame clonotypes and omits some of them. Here the sample table reports 100,000 to 150,000 clones. CDR3 length: 13 residues. Germline loops: CDR1 MDHEN, CDR2 SYDVKM. The V and J ends lost 8 bases and 8 bases respectively, with 16 bases between them. This entry comes from a study of cytomegalovirus exposure and HLA in healthy donors. The overall study: There were 117 million unique TCR beta sequences, drawn from some 180 million T cells, in an earlier analysis. Study findings and constraints: Across donors, sequencing depth was assumed by presence/absence analyses to be roughly uniform. In a later analysis, compared with equally common non-associated chains, HLA-associated beta chains were more expanded.

The specimen sequenced was PBMCs. The rearrangement uses TRBV28 and TRBJ2-1, with a possible D match to TRBD2 (6 bases). This clonotype originated in a man aged 18 to 29 in good health and CMV-seronegative. The CDR3 is CASEKRWGDEQFF. The CDR3 DNA follows: TGTGCCAGCGAAAAAAGGTGGGGGGATGAGCAGTTCTTC.